This T cell receptor (beta chain) was sequenced for a study of blood T cells in healthy people across ages. The study's findings and limits: Researchers report that TCR beta diversity correlated strongly with naive T cell percentage.

Next came a second PCR, run for 7 to 11 cycles, which used a sample-barcoded 5' primer along with a J-beta primer mix. Any given sample supplied a minimum of 2.5 million CDR3-containing paired-end reads. TCRdb re-called the 5' RACE reads with MiXCR, one entry per CDR3 protein. Of approximately 600,000 distinct CDR3 sequences listed, roughly 53% are singletons. This CDR3 has 15 residues. Germline V gene lookup returns CDR1 SQVTM and CDR2 ANQGSEA. Trimming pared 4 bases from V and 0 bases from J, leaving 16 bases between. A word on this clonotype: Its specificity is not known.

The V call is TRBV29-1, the J call TRBJ2-7; maybe TRBD1 (6 bases). The sequenced sample was blood. This clonotype was sampled from a man in his 60s in good health. CDR3: CSVALGAGASYEQYF. Here the CDR3 DNA reads TGCAGCGTTGCACTAGGGGCAGGGGCCTCCTACGAGCAGTACTTC.